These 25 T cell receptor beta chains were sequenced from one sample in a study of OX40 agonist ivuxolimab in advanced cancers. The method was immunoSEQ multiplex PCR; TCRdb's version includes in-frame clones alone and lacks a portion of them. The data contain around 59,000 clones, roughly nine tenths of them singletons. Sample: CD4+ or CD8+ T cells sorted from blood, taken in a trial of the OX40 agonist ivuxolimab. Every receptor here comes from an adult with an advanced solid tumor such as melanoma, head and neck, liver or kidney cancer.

The CDR3 nucleotides are TGCGCCAGCAGCCCGCGACAGGGTCCGCTTTTCGAGCAGTACTTC. This translates into CASSPRQGPLFEQYF. This sequence joins TRBV4-1 and TRBJ2-7; 7 nucleotides align to TRBD1. The V and J ends lost 4 bases and 6 bases, in that order; junction bases with no gene match: 12. The CDR3 is 15 amino acids. Germline loops: CDR1 MGHRA, CDR2 YSYEKL.

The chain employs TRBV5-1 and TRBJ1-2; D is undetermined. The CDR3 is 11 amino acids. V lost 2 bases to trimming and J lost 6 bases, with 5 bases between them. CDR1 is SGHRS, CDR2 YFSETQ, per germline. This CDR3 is CASSFRDGYTF. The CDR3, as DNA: TGCGCCAGCAGCTTCCGGGATGGCTACACCTTC.

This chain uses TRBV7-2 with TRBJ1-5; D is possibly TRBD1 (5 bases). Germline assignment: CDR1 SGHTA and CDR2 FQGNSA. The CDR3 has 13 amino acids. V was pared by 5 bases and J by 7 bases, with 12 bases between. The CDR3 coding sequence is TGTGCCAGCAGCCCAGGGTCGGGCCAGCCCCAGCATTTT. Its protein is CASSPGSGQPQHF.

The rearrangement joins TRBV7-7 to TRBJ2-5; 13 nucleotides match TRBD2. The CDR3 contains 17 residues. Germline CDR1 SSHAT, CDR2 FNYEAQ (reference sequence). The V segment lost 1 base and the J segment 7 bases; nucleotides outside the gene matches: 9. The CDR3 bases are TGTGCCAGCAGCTTAGACCGCGGACTAGCGGGAGAAGGGACCCAGTACTTC. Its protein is CASSLDRGLAGEGTQYF.

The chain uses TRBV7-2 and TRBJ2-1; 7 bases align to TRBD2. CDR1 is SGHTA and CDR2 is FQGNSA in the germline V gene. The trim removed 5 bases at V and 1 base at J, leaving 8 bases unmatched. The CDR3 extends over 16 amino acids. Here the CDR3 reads CASSPSGGGSYNEQFF. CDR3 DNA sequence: TGTGCCAGCAGCCCCTCTGGGGGAGGGTCCTACAATGAGCAGTTCTTC.

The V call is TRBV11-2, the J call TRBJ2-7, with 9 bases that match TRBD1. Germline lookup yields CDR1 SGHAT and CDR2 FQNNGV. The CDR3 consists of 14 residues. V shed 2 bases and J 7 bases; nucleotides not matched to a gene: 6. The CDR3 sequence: CASSLSDRGYEQYF. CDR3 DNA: TGTGCCAGCAGCTTATCCGACAGGGGGTATGAGCAGTACTTC.

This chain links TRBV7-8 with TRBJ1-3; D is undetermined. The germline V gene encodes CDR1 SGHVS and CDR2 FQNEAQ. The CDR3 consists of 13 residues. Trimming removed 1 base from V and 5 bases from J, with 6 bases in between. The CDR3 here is CASSLGHRNTIYF. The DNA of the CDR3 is TGTGCCAGCAGCTTAGGTCATCGAAACACCATATATTTT.

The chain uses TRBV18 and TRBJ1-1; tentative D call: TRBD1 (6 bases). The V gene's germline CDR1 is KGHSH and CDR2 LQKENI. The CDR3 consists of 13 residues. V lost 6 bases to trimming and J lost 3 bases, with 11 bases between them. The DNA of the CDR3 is TGTGCCAGCTCGCATAAGGGGGACACTGAAGCTTTCTTT. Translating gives CASSHKGDTEAFF.

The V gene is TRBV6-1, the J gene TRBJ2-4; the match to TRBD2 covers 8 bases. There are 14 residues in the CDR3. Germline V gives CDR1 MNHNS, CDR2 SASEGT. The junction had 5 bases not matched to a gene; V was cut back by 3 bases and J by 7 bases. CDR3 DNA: TGTGCCAGCAGTGAGGTAGCGGGGAGGAACATTCAGTACTTC. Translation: CASSEVAGRNIQYF.

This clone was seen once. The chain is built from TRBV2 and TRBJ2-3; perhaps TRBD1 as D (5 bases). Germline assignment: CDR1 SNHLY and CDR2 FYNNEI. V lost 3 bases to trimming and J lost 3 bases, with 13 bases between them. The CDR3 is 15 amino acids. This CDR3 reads CASSEQGIETDTQYF. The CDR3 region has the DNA TGTGCCAGCAGTGAGCAGGGCATTGAAACAGATACGCAGTATTTT.

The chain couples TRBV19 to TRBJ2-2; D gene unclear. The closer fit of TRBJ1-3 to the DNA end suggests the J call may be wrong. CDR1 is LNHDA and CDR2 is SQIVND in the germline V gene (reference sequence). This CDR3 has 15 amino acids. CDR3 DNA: TGTGCCAGTAGTAGGGCAGGAGCCTCTGGAAACACCATATATTTT. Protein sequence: CASSRAGASGNTIYF.

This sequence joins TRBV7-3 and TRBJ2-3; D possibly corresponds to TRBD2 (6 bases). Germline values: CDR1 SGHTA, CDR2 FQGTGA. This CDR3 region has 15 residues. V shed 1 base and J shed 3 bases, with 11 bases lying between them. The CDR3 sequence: CASSLNGGKTDTQYF. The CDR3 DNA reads TGTGCCAGCAGCTTAAACGGGGGAAAGACAGATACGCAGTATTTT.

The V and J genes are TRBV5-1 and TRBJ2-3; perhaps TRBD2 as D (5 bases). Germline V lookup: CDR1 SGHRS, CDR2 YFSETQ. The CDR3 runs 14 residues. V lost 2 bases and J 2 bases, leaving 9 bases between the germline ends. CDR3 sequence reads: CASSFSDSTDTQYF. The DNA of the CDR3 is TGCGCCAGCAGCTTTAGCGATTCCACAGATACGCAGTATTTT. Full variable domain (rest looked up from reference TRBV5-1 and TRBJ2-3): KAGVTQTPRYLIKTRGQQVTLSCSPISGHRSVSWYQQTPGQGLQFLFEYFSETQRNKGNFPGRFSGRQFSNSRSEMNVSTLELGDSALYLCASSFSDSTDTQYFGPGTRLTVL.

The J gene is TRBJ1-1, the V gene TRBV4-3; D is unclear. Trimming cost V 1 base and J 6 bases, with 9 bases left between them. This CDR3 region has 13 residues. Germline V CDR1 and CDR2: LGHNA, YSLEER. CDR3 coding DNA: TGCGCCAGCAGCCAAGGGAGGCATTCTGAAGCTTTCTTT. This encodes CASSQGRHSEAFF.

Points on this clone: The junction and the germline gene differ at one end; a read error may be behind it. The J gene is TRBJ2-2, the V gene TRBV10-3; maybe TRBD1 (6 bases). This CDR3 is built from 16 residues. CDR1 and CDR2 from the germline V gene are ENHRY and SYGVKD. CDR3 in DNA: TGTGCCAGCAGTCCCCTTAGGGGGAGACGAACCGGGGAGCTGTTTTTT. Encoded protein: CASSPLRGRRTGELFF.

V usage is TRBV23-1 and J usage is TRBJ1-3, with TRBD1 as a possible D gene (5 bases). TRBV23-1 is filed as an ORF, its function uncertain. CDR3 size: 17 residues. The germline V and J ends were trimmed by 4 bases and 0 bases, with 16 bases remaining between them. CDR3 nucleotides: TGCGCCAGCAGTCCCTGGTTACAGGCAAACTCTGGAAACACCATATATTTT. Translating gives CASSPWLQANSGNTIYF.

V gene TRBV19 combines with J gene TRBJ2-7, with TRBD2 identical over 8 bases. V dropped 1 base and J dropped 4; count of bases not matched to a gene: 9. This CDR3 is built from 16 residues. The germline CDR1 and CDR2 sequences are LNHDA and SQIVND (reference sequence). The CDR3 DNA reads TGTGCCAGTAGTATAGCGGTGTGGCTAGCGGGTTACGAGCAGTACTTC. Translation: CASSIAVWLAGYEQYF.

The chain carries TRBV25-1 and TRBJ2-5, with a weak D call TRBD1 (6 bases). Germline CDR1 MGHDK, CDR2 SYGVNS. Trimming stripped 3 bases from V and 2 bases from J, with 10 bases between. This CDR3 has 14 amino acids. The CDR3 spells CASSDRTAQETQYF. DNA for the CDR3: TGTGCCAGCAGTGATAGGACAGCACAAGAGACCCAGTACTTC.

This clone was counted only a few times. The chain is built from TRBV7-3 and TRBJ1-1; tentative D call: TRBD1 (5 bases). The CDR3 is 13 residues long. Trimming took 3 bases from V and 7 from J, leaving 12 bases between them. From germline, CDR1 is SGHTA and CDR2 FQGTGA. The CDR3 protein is CASSFQGIGEAFF. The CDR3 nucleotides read TGTGCCAGCAGCTTCCAGGGAATTGGTGAAGCTTTCTTT.

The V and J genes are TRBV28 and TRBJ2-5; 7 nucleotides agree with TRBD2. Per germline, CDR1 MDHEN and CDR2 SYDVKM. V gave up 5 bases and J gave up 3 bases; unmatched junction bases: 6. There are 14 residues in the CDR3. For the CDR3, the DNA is TGTGCCAGCAGTCCCCCTAGCGGAGAAGAGACCCAGTACTTC. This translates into CASSPPSGEETQYF. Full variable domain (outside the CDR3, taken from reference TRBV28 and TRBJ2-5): DVKVTQSSRYLVKRTGEKVFLECVQDMDHENMFWYRQDPGLGLRLIYFSYDVKMKEKGDIPEGYSVSREKKERFSLILESASTNQTSMYLCASSPPSGEETQYFGPGTRLLVL.

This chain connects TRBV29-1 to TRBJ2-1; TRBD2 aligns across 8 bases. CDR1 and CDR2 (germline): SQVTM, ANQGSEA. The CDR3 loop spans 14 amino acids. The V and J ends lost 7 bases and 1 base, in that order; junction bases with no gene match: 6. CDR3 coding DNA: TGCAGCGCGCCAAAGCGGGAGTCCTACAATGAGCAGTTCTTC. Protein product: CSAPKRESYNEQFF.

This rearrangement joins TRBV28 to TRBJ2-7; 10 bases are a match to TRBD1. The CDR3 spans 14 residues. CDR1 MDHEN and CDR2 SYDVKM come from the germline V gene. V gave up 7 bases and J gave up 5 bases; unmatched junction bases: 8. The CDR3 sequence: CASTLPTGGNEQYF. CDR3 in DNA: TGTGCCAGCACCCTCCCGACAGGGGGCAACGAGCAGTACTTC. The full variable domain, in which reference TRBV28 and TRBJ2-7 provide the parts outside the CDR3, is DVKVTQSSRYLVKRTGEKVFLECVQDMDHENMFWYRQDPGLGLRLIYFSYDVKMKEKGDIPEGYSVSREKKERFSLILESASTNQTSMYLCASTLPTGGNEQYFGPGTRLTVT.

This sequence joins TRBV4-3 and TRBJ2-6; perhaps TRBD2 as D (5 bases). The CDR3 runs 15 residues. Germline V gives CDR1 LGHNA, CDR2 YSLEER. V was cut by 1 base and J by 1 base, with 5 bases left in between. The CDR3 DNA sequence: TGCGCCAGCAGCCAAGGGAGGTCTGGGGCCAACGTCCTGACTTTC. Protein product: CASSQGRSGANVLTF.

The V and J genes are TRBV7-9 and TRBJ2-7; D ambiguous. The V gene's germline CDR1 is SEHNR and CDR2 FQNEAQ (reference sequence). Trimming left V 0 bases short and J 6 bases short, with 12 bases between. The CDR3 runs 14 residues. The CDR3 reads CASSLASRPTEQYF. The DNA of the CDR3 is TGTGCCAGCAGCTTAGCATCCCGACCAACCGAGCAGTACTTC.

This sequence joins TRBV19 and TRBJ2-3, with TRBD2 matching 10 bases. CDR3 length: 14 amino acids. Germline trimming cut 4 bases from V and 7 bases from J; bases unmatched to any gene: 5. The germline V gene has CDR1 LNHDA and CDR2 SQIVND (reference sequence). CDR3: CASSTSGRMNTQYF. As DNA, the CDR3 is TGTGCCAGTAGTACTAGCGGGAGAATGAATACGCAGTATTTT.